These 24 T cell receptor beta chains were sequenced from one sample in a study of T cell changes during pregnancy in multiple sclerosis (dated by TCRdb to between 2018 and 2021). Preparation of the library involved the immunoSEQ multiplex PCR assay. TCRdb mirrors the immuneACCESS table, restricted to in-frame sequences. Some clones are absent from its copies; in checked studies, under half trace to an unresolved V gene, and the reason for the others is unknown. This sample has some 57,000 clones in its table, and over 80% of those were observed once. Jointly, the top ten make up roughly 0.82% of the sample. The sample in question was peripheral blood, obtained in the first trimester of pregnancy. The receptors derive from a female donor in good health, enrolled as a control in a pregnancy study.

The chain combines TRBV2 with TRBJ2-7; D is unresolved. The CDR3 runs to 13 residues. V lost 7 bases to trimming and J lost 1 base, with 11 bases between them. The germline gives CDR1 SNHLY, CDR2 FYNNEI. This CDR3 is CASKYSPSYEQYF. The CDR3 DNA sequence: TGTGCCAGCAAATACTCCCCATCCTACGAGCAGTACTTC.

This sequence joins TRBV19 and TRBJ1-2; no clear D. The CDR3 has 12 residues. Trimming cost V 3 bases and J 3 bases, with 5 bases left between them. Germline-derived CDR1 and CDR2 are LNHDA and SQIVND (reference sequence). The CDR3 spells CASSIPYYGYTF. CDR3 sequence (DNA): TGTGCCAGTAGTATTCCCTACTATGGCTACACCTTC.

The rearrangement uses TRBV25-1 and TRBJ2-2; a possible D gene is TRBD2 (5 bases). V lost 4 bases and J 4 bases, leaving 13 bases between the germline ends. The V gene's germline CDR1 is MGHDK and CDR2 SYGVNS. The CDR3 is made up of 15 amino acids. CDR3 sequence reads: CASSGGQYPTGELFF. The CDR3 DNA reads as TGTGCCAGCAGTGGCGGGCAGTACCCCACCGGGGAGCTGTTTTTT.

The rearrangement uses TRBV7-2 and TRBJ2-3; maybe TRBD2 (5 bases). Looked up from germline, CDR1 is SGHTA and CDR2 is FQGNSA. The length of the CDR3 is 17 residues. V gave up 5 bases and J gave up 6 bases, with 24 bases separating them. In DNA, the CDR3 is TGTGCCAGCAGCCTTCATCCGACCGGGCCGACGGGGGATACGCAGTATTTT. Amino acids: CASSLHPTGPTGDTQYF.

This rearrangement joins TRBV5-4 to TRBJ1-2; TRBD1 is a possible D gene (6 bases). This CDR3 is 14 amino acids long. V lost 0 bases, J lost 6 bases, and 12 bases lay in between. The germline gives CDR1 SGHNT, CDR2 YYREEE (reference sequence). In DNA, the CDR3 is TGTGCCAGCAGCTTGGCAGGGGCGCGGGATGGCTACACCTTC. As protein: CASSLAGARDGYTF. Supplemented by reference TRBV5-4 and TRBJ1-2, the full variable domain reads ETGVTQSPTHLIKTRGQQVTLRCSSQSGHNTVSWYQQALGQGPQFIFQYYREEENGRGNFPPRFSGLQFPNYSSELNVNALELDDSALYLCASSLAGARDGYTFGSGTRLTVV.

With respect to this clone: One end of the junction fails to match germline, which may point to a read error. V usage is TRBV4-3 and J usage is TRBJ1-2, with D possibly matching TRBD1 (5 bases). Germline values: CDR1 LGHNA, CDR2 YSLEER. This CDR3 is 12 amino acids long. The CDR3 region has the DNA TGCGCCAGCAGCCATCCTCAAAAGGGGTTTGCCTTC. It yields the protein CASSHPQKGFAF.

This rearrangement joins TRBV19 to TRBJ2-2, with 9 bases lining up with TRBD1. The CDR3 extends over 14 amino acids. The J segment lost 3 bases and the V segment lost 5 bases, leaving 1 base of the junction unmatched. Germline assignment: CDR1 LNHDA and CDR2 SQIVND (reference sequence). CDR3 bases: TGTGCCAGTAGTGACAGGGGGGACACCGGGGAGCTGTTTTTT. Encoded protein: CASSDRGDTGELFF.

The chain combines TRBV7-2 with TRBJ1-1, with a weak D call TRBD1 (5 bases). V lost 6 bases and J 2 bases, leaving 19 bases between the germline ends. The CDR3 sequence is 16 residues long. CDR1 is SGHTA, CDR2 FQGNSA, per germline. The CDR3, as DNA: TGTGCCAGCAGTTACACCTCGGGGGTTGTAAACACTGAAGCTTTCTTT. The encoded protein is CASSYTSGVVNTEAFF.

The chain carries TRBV4-1 and TRBJ1-5, with TRBD1 as a possible D gene (6 bases). V was cut by 4 bases and J by 5 bases, with 15 bases left in between. The CDR3 contains 15 residues. Germline V gene data show CDR1 as MGHRA and CDR2 as YSYEKL. CDR3 protein: CASSPWRGPDQPQHF. CDR3 coding DNA: TGCGCCAGCAGCCCTTGGCGGGGGCCCGATCAGCCCCAGCATTTT.

V usage is TRBV4-1 and J usage is TRBJ1-1; D is possibly TRBD1 (5 bases). This CDR3 has 15 residues. Germline V gene lookup returns CDR1 MGHRA and CDR2 YSYEKL. Trimming stripped 2 bases from V and 1 base from J, with 11 bases between. The CDR3 DNA reads TGCGCCAGCAGCCAATTTACTACAGGGAACACTGAAGCTTTCTTT. Translation: CASSQFTTGNTEAFF.

CDR3 region: CASSQELAGGNTGELFF. The CDR3 DNA reads as TGCGCCAGCAGCCAAGAACTAGCGGGGGGTAACACCGGGGAGCTGTTTTTT. V gene TRBV4-3 combines with J gene TRBJ2-2, with 12 bases that match TRBD2. Germline CDR1 and CDR2: LGHNA and YSLEER. The CDR3 extends over 17 amino acids. V dropped 0 bases and J dropped 2; count of bases not matched to a gene: 1.

This chain joins TRBV5-4 and TRBJ2-5; a weak D match, TRBD2 (5 bases). V was pared by 0 bases and J by 5 bases, with 17 bases between. This CDR3 contains 16 residues. Germline lookup yields CDR1 SGHNT and CDR2 YYREEE (reference sequence). The DNA for the CDR3 is TGTGCCAGCAGCTTGGTCGCTAGCTTGTCTCGGGAGACCCAGTACTTC. It codes for CASSLVASLSRETQYF.

V and J are TRBV4-2 and TRBJ2-1, with TRBD2 identical over 11 bases. This CDR3 spans 17 amino acids. Germline values: CDR1 LGHNA, CDR2 YNFKEQ. Germline trimming cut 2 bases from V and 1 base from J; bases unmatched to any gene: 4. CDR3 protein: CASSQQLAGVSYNEQFF. In DNA, the CDR3 is TGTGCCAGCAGCCAACAACTAGCGGGGGTTTCCTACAATGAGCAGTTCTTC.

The chain employs TRBV27 and TRBJ2-5; possibly TRBD1 for D (5 bases). Per the germline V gene, CDR1 is MNHEY and CDR2 is SMNVEV (reference sequence). The V end was cut by 4 bases, the J end by 5 bases, with 17 bases between. CDR3 size: 15 residues. CDR3 sequence: CASSYNLGVGETQYF. In DNA form, the CDR3 reads TGTGCCAGCAGTTATAACCTAGGGGTGGGGGAGACCCAGTACTTC.

The rearrangement joins TRBV9 to TRBJ1-4; 7 bases fit TRBD1. CDR1 is SGDLS and CDR2 is YYNGEE in the germline V gene. The CDR3 consists of 14 residues. After removal of 3 bases from V and 9 bases from J, the junction contained 8 bases not matched to a gene. Here the CDR3 reads CASSESPTGQKLFF. The CDR3 DNA reads TGTGCCAGCAGCGAGTCCCCGACAGGGCAAAAACTGTTTTTT.

As DNA, the CDR3 is TGTGCCAGCAGCTTTGGGACAGGGTCCGGGGAGCTGTTTTTT. It yields the protein CASSFGTGSGELFF. The gene calls are TRBV7-9 and TRBJ2-2; 9 positions match TRBD1. The germline gives CDR1 SEHNR, CDR2 FQNEAQ (reference sequence). J lost 6 bases, V lost 3 bases, and 2 bases had no gene match. CDR3 length: 14 amino acids. The full variable domain, completed using reference TRBV7-9 and TRBJ2-2, is DTGVSQNPRHKITKRGQNVTFRCDPISEHNRLYWYRQTLGQGPEFLTYFQNEAQLEKSRLLSDRFSAERPKGSFSTLEIQRTEQGDSAMYLCASSFGTGSGELFFGEGSRLTVL.

The chain carries TRBV7-9 and TRBJ2-1; 12 bases match TRBD2. The ends lost 8 bases at V and 6 bases at J; junction bases unmatched: 8. The germline V gene has CDR1 SEHNR and CDR2 FQNEAQ (reference sequence). The CDR3 totals 15 residues. As DNA, the CDR3 is TGTGCCAGCGAGCGGTCGGGACTAGCGGGCAATGAGCAGTTCTTC. It translates to CASERSGLAGNEQFF.

The V gene is TRBV7-2, the J gene TRBJ2-7; possibly TRBD1 for D (6 bases). Germline V gives CDR1 SGHTA, CDR2 FQGNSA. There are 14 residues in the CDR3. Trimming removed 0 bases at V and 3 bases at J, with 9 bases between. The CDR3 DNA follows: TGTGCCAGCAGCTTAGCGGCGGACAGCTACGAGCAGTACTTC. As protein: CASSLAADSYEQYF.

The chain couples TRBV5-1 to TRBJ1-1, with unresolved D. Germline-derived CDR1 and CDR2 are SGHRS and YFSETQ. V was clipped by 3 bases and J by 4 bases, with 13 bases between them. This CDR3 contains 14 residues. The CDR3 protein is CASSSGLEGTEAFF. The CDR3 nucleotides are TGCGCCAGCAGCTCCGGGTTAGAGGGCACTGAAGCTTTCTTT.

This clone appeared once. V gene TRBV9 combines with J gene TRBJ2-6, with D possibly matching TRBD2 (5 bases). This CDR3 has 15 residues. The V gene's germline CDR1 is SGDLS and CDR2 YYNGEE. The ends were cut back, 3 bases at V and 1 base at J, with 8 bases in the middle. The CDR3 loop is CASSAEGSGANVLTF. CDR3 nucleotide sequence: TGTGCCAGCAGCGCCGAGGGTTCTGGGGCCAACGTCCTGACTTTC.

The chain employs TRBV27 and TRBJ1-5, with D possibly TRBD1 on 6 matching bases. The germline gives CDR1 MNHEY, CDR2 SMNVEV (reference sequence). V lost 6 bases and J 5 bases, leaving 17 bases between the germline ends. This CDR3 spans 15 amino acids. This CDR3 is CASRSLFEGDQPQHF. In DNA, the CDR3 is TGTGCCAGCAGAAGTCTTTTTGAGGGGGATCAGCCCCAGCATTTT.

Notes on this clone: One junction end disagrees with the germline gene, perhaps due to a read error. The CDR3 here is CASSWGELTDTQYF. The CDR3 region has the DNA TGTGCTAGCAGCTGGGGGGAACTCACAGATACGCAGTATTTT. The J gene is TRBJ2-3, the V gene TRBV7-7, with D tentatively TRBD2 (6 bases). Germline CDR1 is SSHAT and CDR2 is FNYEAQ (reference sequence). This CDR3 has 14 amino acids.

This chain connects TRBV6-5 to TRBJ1-1; D is undetermined. The germline V gene has CDR1 MNHEY and CDR2 SVGAGI. Trimming removed 1 base at V and 0 bases at J, with 3 bases between. This CDR3 is 13 amino acids long. In DNA, the CDR3 is TGTGCCAGCAGTTACTACTTGAACACTGAAGCTTTCTTT. Amino acids: CASSYYLNTEAFF.

This clone has a handful of counts. The chain employs TRBV5-1 and TRBJ2-1; TRBD2 matches at 13 bases. The CDR3 sequence is 19 residues long. The germline V gene has CDR1 SGHRS and CDR2 YFSETQ. The junction had 9 bases not matched to a gene; V was cut back by 3 bases and J by 0 bases. The CDR3 is CASSSGTSGVPASYNEQFF. The DNA for the CDR3 is TGCGCCAGCAGCTCCGGGACTAGCGGGGTCCCGGCCTCCTACAATGAGCAGTTCTTC. The full variable domain, rest sourced from reference TRBV5-1 and TRBJ2-1, is KAGVTQTPRYLIKTRGQQVTLSCSPISGHRSVSWYQQTPGQGLQFLFEYFSETQRNKGNFPGRFSGRQFSNSRSEMNVSTLELGDSALYLCASSSGTSGVPASYNEQFFGPGTRLTVL.